What follows are 28 T cell receptor beta chains derived from one specimen sequenced in a study of cytomegalovirus exposure and HLA in healthy donors (dated by TCRdb to about 2017). Receptors were amplified or captured by the immunoSEQ multiplex PCR assay. For the multiplex PCR, a mixture combining 60 forward primers for TCR Vbeta segments and 13 reverse primers for TCR Jbeta segments was used. This is the immuneACCESS table as TCRdb keeps it, with only in-frame sequences that have V and J called. A part of the clones is gone; compared with another copy, unresolved V genes explain less than half, and the rest is unexplained. The sample table holds 95,000 to 100,000 clones, of which under 80% were seen once. Roughly 4% of the sample is held by the ten biggest clonotypes. The sequenced material came from PBMCs. Every receptor here comes from a man aged 35 to 55 in good health and CMV-seronegative.

The chain uses TRBV7-2 and TRBJ1-2; TRBD1 matches at 10 bases. CDR1 is SGHTA and CDR2 is FQGNSA in the germline V gene. The CDR3 sequence is 14 residues long. With V trimmed by 5 bases and J by 8 bases, 8 bases remained unmatched. The CDR3 coding sequence is TGTGCCAGCAGCGCCGACAGGGGGCGCCTCGGCTACACCTTC. Amino acid sequence: CASSADRGRLGYTF.

The gene calls are TRBV6-1 and TRBJ2-7, with 10 bases matching TRBD1. The germline CDR1 and CDR2 sequences are MNHNS and SASEGT. This CDR3 contains 14 residues. Trimming took 7 bases from V and 6 from J; bases not matched to a gene: 9. The CDR3 DNA sequence: TGTGCCAGCACAGCCGGGACAGGGGTCTTCGAGCAGTACTTC. It encodes CASTAGTGVFEQYF.

This clone was observed a few times. J is TRBJ2-5 and V is TRBV4-1, with TRBD1 identical over 7 bases. Matching the DNA end better, TRBJ2-7 makes the J call doubtful. The CDR3 has 14 residues. Germline V lookup: CDR1 MGHRA, CDR2 YSYEKL. The CDR3 spells CASSARDRSYEQYF. DNA of the CDR3: TGCGCCAGCAGCGCCCGGGACAGATCCTACGAGCAGTACTTC.

This clone occurred a few times. This sequence joins TRBV7-9 and TRBJ2-1, with TRBD1 matching 9 bases. Looked up from germline, CDR1 is SEHNR and CDR2 is FQNEAQ (reference sequence). The CDR3 is 15 residues long. V shed 2 bases, J shed 6 bases, and the junction held 5 bases outside the gene matches. The CDR3 DNA follows: TGTGCCAGCAGCTTATTTGCGACAGGGGGCAATGAGCAGTTCTTC. Amino acid sequence: CASSLFATGGNEQFF.

The chain couples TRBV2 to TRBJ2-5; D gene ambiguous. With 5 bases removed from V and 2 bases from J, the gap between germline ends came to 9 bases. The CDR3 runs to 13 residues. CDR1 and CDR2 from the germline V gene are SNHLY and FYNNEI. The CDR3 here is CASSRLLQETQYF. DNA of the CDR3: TGTGCCAGCAGTCGTCTTTTACAAGAGACCCAGTACTTC.

The genes are TRBV7-2 and TRBJ1-2, with D possibly matching TRBD1 (5 bases). Trimming removed 2 bases at V and 6 bases at J, with 13 bases between. The germline V gene encodes CDR1 SGHTA and CDR2 FQGNSA. This CDR3 has 14 amino acids. CDR3 in DNA: TGTGCCAGCAGCTTAAACGGGGGATTCGATGGCTACACCTTC. This encodes CASSLNGGFDGYTF. Variable domain in full (rest from reference TRBV7-2 and TRBJ1-2): GAGVSQSPSNKVTEKGKDVELRCDPISGHTALYWYRQSLGQGLEFLIYFQGNSAPDKSGLPSDRFSAERTGGSVSTLTIQRTQQEDSAVYLCASSLNGGFDGYTFGSGTRLTVV.

This sequence joins TRBV15 and TRBJ1-5; no firm D call. Deletions cut 1 base from V and 6 bases from J, with 10 bases between. Germline V lookup: CDR1 LNHNV, CDR2 YYDKDF (reference sequence). The CDR3 is 14 amino acids. CDR3 residues: CATSRGSAGQPQHF. As DNA, the CDR3 is TGTGCCACCAGCAGAGGTTCCGCCGGTCAGCCCCAGCATTTT. The full variable domain, with the rest looked up from reference TRBV15 and TRBJ1-5, is DAMVIQNPRYQVTQFGKPVTLSCSQTLNHNVMYWYQQKSSQAPKLLFHYYDKDFNNEADTPDNFQSRRPNTSFCFLDIRSPGLGDTAMYLCATSRGSAGQPQHFGDGTRLSIL.

The rearrangement joins TRBV14 to TRBJ2-6; the D gene is possibly TRBD1 (6 bases). The germline V gene has CDR1 SGHDN and CDR2 FVKESK. V was pared by 4 bases and J by 0 bases, with 16 bases between. The CDR3 sequence is 18 residues long. CDR3 DNA sequence: TGTGCCAGCAGCCCGATACAGGGATATTCCTCTGGGGCCAACGTCCTGACTTTC. It yields the protein CASSPIQGYSSGANVLTF.

This rearrangement joins TRBV19 to TRBJ1-2, with a tentative D call TRBD1 (5 bases). The germline gives CDR1 LNHDA, CDR2 SQIVND (reference sequence). The germline V and J ends were trimmed by 4 bases and 0 bases, with 9 bases remaining between them. The CDR3 is 14 amino acids. The CDR3 nucleotides read TGTGCCAGTAGTAGGACACCGACTAACTATGGCTACACCTTC. Translation gives CASSRTPTNYGYTF.

The CDR3 nucleotides read TGTGCCAGCACCCAAGACAGGGGTAATGAAAAACTGTTTTTT. Its protein product is CASTQDRGNEKLFF. The V and J genes are TRBV11-2 and TRBJ1-4; 8 bases map to TRBD1. This CDR3 is built from 14 residues. Germline trimming cut 7 bases from V and 4 bases from J; bases unmatched to any gene: 5. Germline assignment: CDR1 SGHAT and CDR2 FQNNGV. The complete variable domain, with remaining parts taken from reference TRBV11-2 and TRBJ1-4, reads EAGVAQSPRYKIIEKRQSVAFWCNPISGHATLYWYQQILGQGPKLLIQFQNNGVVDDSQLPKDRFSAERLKGVDSTLKIQPAKLEDSAVYLCASTQDRGNEKLFFGSGTQLSVL.

The gene calls are TRBV18 and TRBJ2-7; D unresolved. Germline V gives CDR1 KGHSH, CDR2 LQKENI. This CDR3 contains 14 residues. The V gene lost 6 bases and the J gene lost 0 bases, with 12 bases spanning the gap. This chain's CDR3 is CASSRLRSSYEQYF. CDR3 DNA: TGTGCCAGCTCCCGCCTGAGGAGCTCCTACGAGCAGTACTTC.

The chain uses TRBV4-1 and TRBJ1-5, with 9 bases lining up with TRBD1. The CDR3 sequence is 15 residues long. CDR1 is MGHRA and CDR2 is YSYEKL in the germline V gene. J was trimmed by 8 bases and V by 3 bases; bases with no gene match: 8. The CDR3: CASSHQDRGWEPQHF. The CDR3 nucleotides are TGCGCCAGCAGCCATCAGGACAGGGGTTGGGAGCCCCAGCATTTT.

The CDR3 DNA is TGTGCCAGCAGCTCGGGACAGGGGGTTGACAATGAGCAGTTCTTC. It specifies CASSSGQGVDNEQFF. The chain combines TRBV5-5 with TRBJ2-1; 11 bases line up with TRBD1. J was trimmed by 5 bases and V by 3 bases; bases with no gene match: 4. This CDR3 is built from 15 residues. Germline CDR1 is SGHKS and CDR2 is YYEKEE (reference sequence).

This chain links TRBV28 with TRBJ2-7, with 9 bases lining up with TRBD1. Germline CDR1 MDHEN, CDR2 SYDVKM. The J segment lost 3 bases and the V segment lost 5 bases, leaving 2 bases of the junction unmatched. The CDR3 is made up of 13 amino acids. This CDR3 is CASSLGQGYEQYV. The CDR3 coding sequence is TGTGCCAGCAGTCTGGGACAGGGCTACGAGCAGTACGTC.

The V gene is TRBV30, the J gene TRBJ2-5, with D unclear. The closer fit of TRBJ2-7 to the DNA end suggests the J call may be wrong. CDR1 is GTSNPN, CDR2 SVGIG, per germline (reference sequence). The CDR3 length is 12 residues. For the CDR3, the DNA is TGTGCCTGGAGTGGGTCCATCTACGAGCAGTACTTC. This sequence encodes CAWSGSIYEQYF.

This clone was counted once. The chain carries TRBV6-1 and TRBJ2-7; 12 nucleotides align to TRBD1. This CDR3 contains 15 residues. The V segment lost 6 bases and the J segment 4 bases; nucleotides outside the gene matches: 7. Germline CDR1 reads MNHNS; CDR2 reads SASEGT. This CDR3 is CASSRGTGGLYEQYF. In DNA form, the CDR3 reads TGTGCCAGCAGCAGGGGGACAGGGGGCTTATACGAGCAGTACTTC.

The CDR3 reads CASSSLGAQSNQPQHF. Here the CDR3 DNA reads TGTGCCAGCAGTTCTCTAGGGGCGCAGAGCAATCAGCCCCAGCATTTT. The chain is built from TRBV28 and TRBJ1-5, with D possibly matching TRBD1 (5 bases). V lost 4 bases and J lost 1, with 14 bases in between. The germline V gene encodes CDR1 MDHEN and CDR2 SYDVKM. There are 16 residues in the CDR3. Looking up the rest from reference TRBV28 and TRBJ1-5 gives the full variable domain: DVKVTQSSRYLVKRTGEKVFLECVQDMDHENMFWYRQDPGLGLRLIYFSYDVKMKEKGDIPEGYSVSREKKERFSLILESASTNQTSMYLCASSSLGAQSNQPQHFGDGTRLSIL.

This clone came up a few times. The chain couples TRBV27 to TRBJ1-2; 8 bases agree with TRBD1. V shed 5 bases, J shed 5 bases, and the junction held 4 bases outside the gene matches. CDR1 and CDR2 (germline): MNHEY, SMNVEV (reference sequence). There are 13 residues in the CDR3. The CDR3 sequence: CASSRQGKYGYTF. In DNA, the CDR3 is TGTGCCAGCAGTAGACAGGGGAAGTATGGCTACACCTTC.

This clone was seen only a few times. The chain uses TRBV9 and TRBJ2-5; 7 positions agree with TRBD2. Germline CDR1 and CDR2: SGDLS and YYNGEE. Trimming at V came to 0 bases and at J to 3 bases, leaving 11 bases not matched to a gene. The CDR3 covers 17 residues. CDR3 in amino acids: CASSVAPRGTSKETQYF. The CDR3 nucleotides read TGTGCCAGCAGCGTAGCTCCGCGGGGGACGTCGAAAGAGACCCAGTACTTC.

J is TRBJ2-5 and V is TRBV7-9; possibly TRBD1 for D (5 bases). V dropped 3 bases and J dropped 0 bases, with 11 bases sitting between them. Germline CDR1 reads SEHNR; CDR2 reads FQNEAQ (reference sequence). This CDR3 spans 15 amino acids. In DNA form, the CDR3 reads TGTGCCAGCAGCTTCTATACAGGAAACCAAGAGACCCAGTACTTC. Its translation is CASSFYTGNQETQYF.

The chain has TRBV10-3 and TRBJ1-2, with a weak D call TRBD1 (5 bases). Trimming took 6 bases from V and 5 from J, leaving 16 bases between them. The CDR3 has 14 amino acids. The germline gives CDR1 ENHRY, CDR2 SYGVKD. In DNA form, the CDR3 reads TGTGCCATCAGAGGGGACTCTGCCCCGTATGGCTACACCTTC. Amino acids: CAIRGDSAPYGYTF.

As regards this clone: A junction end diverges from the germline sequence, so it may reflect a read error. The rearrangement uses TRBV30 and TRBJ1-2, with a tentative D call TRBD1 (6 bases). Looked up from germline, CDR1 is GTSNPN and CDR2 is SVGIG (reference sequence). The CDR3 sequence is 14 residues long. The CDR3: CAWRNKQGVYSYTF. CDR3 coding DNA: TGTGCCTGGAGGAATAAACAGGGTGTCTATAGCTACACCTTC. Looking up the rest from reference TRBV30 and TRBJ1-2 gives the full variable domain: SQTIHQWPATLVQPVGSPLSLECTVEGTSNPNLYWYRQAAGRGLQLLFYSVGIGQISSEVPQNLSASRPQDRQFILSSKKLLLSDSGFYLCAWRNKQGVYSYTFGSGTRLTVV.

This chain joins TRBV5-4 and TRBJ2-3, with 9 bases matching TRBD2. The CDR3 consists of 17 residues. Per the germline V gene, CDR1 is SGHNT and CDR2 is YYREEE (reference sequence). J gave up 6 bases and V 4 bases, and 15 bases lay outside the gene matches. Here the CDR3 reads CASSPRGRRGGGDTQYF. DNA for the CDR3: TGTGCCAGCAGCCCCCGTGGCCGGCGGGGGGGCGGGGATACGCAGTATTTT.

This rearrangement joins TRBV5-5 to TRBJ2-7; 12 bases align to TRBD1. V was clipped by 2 bases and J by 7 bases; unmatched bases: 7. Germline CDR1 and CDR2: SGHKS and YYEKEE (reference sequence). The CDR3 runs to 15 residues. The DNA of the CDR3 is TGTGCCAGCAGCTTATCCGGGACAGGGGGCATGGAGCAGTACGTC. Amino acid sequence: CASSLSGTGGMEQYV.

This chain connects TRBV27 to TRBJ1-4, with D perhaps TRBD1 (6 bases). Deletions cut 6 bases from V and 6 bases from J, with 14 bases between. CDR3 length: 14 residues. Germline assignment: CDR1 MNHEY and CDR2 SMNVEV (reference sequence). Written as DNA, the CDR3 is TGTGCCAGCAGCAGGGGAGCGCTAGATGAAAAACTGTTTTTT. As protein: CASSRGALDEKLFF.

The V call is TRBV10-3, the J call TRBJ2-5; perhaps TRBD2 as D (7 bases). The CDR3 has 15 residues. Trimming removed 6 bases at V and 5 bases at J, with 19 bases between. Germline CDR1 is ENHRY and CDR2 is SYGVKD. The CDR3 loop reads CAIRGGQVCWETQYF. The CDR3 DNA follows: TGTGCCATCAGGGGGGGGCAGGTATGTTGGGAGACCCAGTACTTC.

Concerning this clone itself: At one boundary the junction diverges from the germline segment, which might be a read error. The J gene is TRBJ2-3, the V gene TRBV7-7; possibly TRBD2 for D (5 bases). CDR1 is SSHAT and CDR2 is FNYEAQ in the germline V gene (reference sequence). The CDR3 loop spans 13 amino acids. In DNA, the CDR3 is TGTGCTAGCAGCTTATGGACTACAGATACGCAGTATTTT. Translated, it gives CASSLWTTDTQYF.

The chain recombines TRBV6-1 with TRBJ2-5, with 13 nucleotides matching TRBD2. The CDR3 length is 16 residues. With 6 bases clipped from V and 5 bases from J, the junction kept 9 bases outside the gene matches. The germline V gene has CDR1 MNHNS and CDR2 SASEGT. For the CDR3, the DNA is TGTGCCAGCAGAGAAACTAGCGGGGGGGCTCACGAGACCCAGTACTTC. Translating it yields CASRETSGGAHETQYF.